This T cell receptor beta chain was documented in a study of T and B cells in COVID-19 patients. Study background: COVID-19 patients gave peripheral blood either during active infection or after recovery. In the active-infection cohort, about 90% of the roughly 20 patients had comorbidities linked to unfavorable COVID-19 outcome. The study's findings and limits: Active COVID-19 showed highly clonal TRB repertoires; recovery showed diversity and richness above healthy donors.

This clonotype is categorized as medium-sized. Its antigen is as yet unknown. TRB rearrangements were amplified by multiplex PCR with BIOMED2 TRB-A/B primers. A single record per CDR3 protein comes from TCRdb applying MiXCR to the multiplex PCR reads. In the table there are 5,300 or so distinct CDR3 sequences, 25% to 30% of which are singletons. Blood genomic DNA input for TRB amplification was roughly 220-500 ng. The clonotype comes from a human donor with active COVID-19. The donor label of this sample is uncertain. The sample taken for sequencing was blood.

In DNA, the CDR3 is TGTGCCAGTAGTATGGGATCGTCCAATCAGCCCCAGCATTTT. Protein sequence: CASSMGSSNQPQHF. The V gene is TRBV19, the J gene TRBJ1-5; D uncertain. This CDR3 spans 14 amino acids. The V gene's germline CDR1 is LNHDA and CDR2 SQIVND (reference sequence). V lost 3 bases and J lost 3, with 9 bases in between.